This record looks at one T cell receptor beta chain sequence and its context. The sample comes from a study of control samples from healthy donors and cancer patients. Germline V gene sequence: CDR1 SNHLY, CDR2 FYNNEI. V lost 3 bases to trimming and J lost 1 base, with 15 bases between them. The CDR3 is 16 residues long. Clones were sequenced by immunoSEQ multiplex PCR, and TCRdb holds only the in-frame ones, with some missing. Of 130,000 to 150,000 clones listed, about nine tenths are singletons. The TCR comes from a man under 40 in good health. The specimen sequenced was blood. V is TRBV2 and J is TRBJ1-1; D gene unclear. The CDR3 nucleotides read TGTGCCAGCAGTGAGAGTGCAGCCTTAAAGAACACTGAAGCTTTCTTT. Its translation: CASSESAALKNTEAFF.